The source of this TCR beta chain is a study of blood T cell repertoires in COVID-19. Study-wide context: The United States, Italy and Spain were the sources of the acute and convalescent COVID-19 samples. PBMCs, B-cell-depleted T cells, or T cells were the source of the cDNA or gDNA that made up the material.

This clone was seen only once. Original processing notes: From reference gene primer amplification, estimates of nucleated cell counts were derived. TCRdb's table, derived via immunoSEQ multiplex PCR, lists solely in-frame clones and lacks some. V, J and clone size are those of that table, while D and trimming were read from the DNA. The sample lists about 180,000 clones, 86% occurring once. The receptor's source is a man aged 65 to 85 with active or convalescent COVID-19. Material for sequencing was peripheral blood.

In DNA form, the CDR3 reads TGCAGCGTCGCTTCGGACAGTCCATACACCATATATTTT. Residues: CSVASDSPYTIYF. The rearrangement uses TRBV29-1 and TRBJ1-3, with D maybe TRBD1 (6 bases). The CDR3 length is 13 residues. Germline V gene sequence: CDR1 SQVTM, CDR2 ANQGSEA. V was pared by 6 bases and J by 8 bases, with 17 bases between.